Shown below are 18 T cell receptor beta chains from a single sample sequenced in a study of CD8 T cells in ankylosing spondylitis. Study-wide findings and caveats: Several highly homologous variants made up a TCR beta motif, and this motif appeared characteristic of ankylosing spondylitis blood.

MiXCR, run by TCRdb on the 5' RACE reads, gives a single entry per CDR3 protein. The data show hundreds of thousands of distinct CDR3 sequences, with 12% seen just once and approximately 0.5% held by the top ten. Their recognized antigens are unknown. The sample was blood, either unsorted or a sorted T cell fraction (not recorded which). The receptors come from a male donor with ankylosing spondylitis.

In its sample, this clonotype was seen many times. V usage is TRBV27 and J usage is TRBJ2-2; D gene ambiguous. V lost 3 bases to trimming and J lost 8 bases, with 10 bases between them. Germline CDR1 MNHEY, CDR2 SMNVEV (reference sequence). CDR3 size: 13 residues. CDR3 sequence: CASSFAETGELFF. CDR3 bases: TGTGCCAGCAGTTTTGCGGAAACTGGGGAGCTGTTTTTT.

The chain recombines TRBV5-1 with TRBJ2-7; 8 positions agree with TRBD1. Germline CDR1 SGHRS, CDR2 YFSETQ. This CDR3 has 17 residues. With V trimmed by 0 bases and J by 6 bases, 14 bases remained unmatched. CDR3 loop: CASSLAVLGQGLTEQYF. The DNA of the CDR3 is TGCGCCAGCAGCTTGGCGGTGTTAGGACAGGGATTAACCGAGCAGTACTTC.

This clonotype has just a few counts. V is TRBV4-3 and J is TRBJ1-1; D remains unclear. Germline V gene sequence: CDR1 LGHNA, CDR2 YSLEER. This CDR3 is 14 amino acids long. Trimming took 5 bases from V and 2 from J, leaving 12 bases between them. CDR3 in amino acids: CASSALFRNTEAFF. The CDR3 DNA reads TGCGCCAGCAGCGCTCTTTTTAGAAACACTGAAGCTTTCTTT.

This clonotype was seen more than once but under ten times. The CDR3 region is CSAPYRVGEAFF. The CDR3 DNA reads TGCAGTGCCCCATACCGGGTAGGTGAAGCTTTCTTT. The chain joins TRBV20-1 to TRBJ1-1; D is unresolved. Germline lookup yields CDR1 DFQATT and CDR2 SNEGSKA (reference sequence). This CDR3 spans 12 amino acids. Trimming cost V 6 bases and J 7 bases, with 15 bases left between them.

This clonotype was detected a few times. The V and J genes are TRBV5-1 and TRBJ2-3, with D unresolved. There are 15 residues in the CDR3. V dropped 0 bases and J dropped 6 bases, with 14 bases sitting between them. Germline CDR1 is SGHRS and CDR2 is YFSETQ. CDR3 sequence (DNA): TGCGCCAGCAGCTTGGGAACCCTCCACTCGGATACGCAGTATTTT. Amino acid sequence: CASSLGTLHSDTQYF.

This clonotype was found many times. V is TRBV12-3 or TRBV12-4 and J is TRBJ1-3; tentative D call: TRBD1 (5 bases). V lost 6 bases and J 3 bases, leaving 15 bases between the germline ends. The CDR3 is 15 residues long. CDR3: CASRIDSSYGNTIYF. Written as DNA, the CDR3 is TGTGCCAGCAGGATCGACAGCAGCTATGGAAACACCATATATTTT.

This clonotype was counted only a few times. The chain has TRBV29-1 and TRBJ1-2, with D perhaps TRBD1 (6 bases). V was trimmed by 1 base and J by 8 bases, leaving 26 bases between them. From germline, CDR1 is SQVTM and CDR2 ANQGSEA. The CDR3 has 17 amino acids. The CDR3 region has the DNA TGCAGCGTTGAAGGACCCGATAACAGTCGGGGGGCAAAAGGCTACACCTTC. Amino acid sequence: CSVEGPDNSRGAKGYTF.

The rearrangement uses TRBV18 and TRBJ1-4; D perhaps matches TRBD1 (5 bases). The germline V and J ends were trimmed by 3 bases and 5 bases, with 10 bases remaining between them. The germline V gene encodes CDR1 KGHSH and CDR2 LQKENI. CDR3 length: 14 amino acids. The CDR3: CASSPGPTNEKLFF. Here the CDR3 DNA reads TGTGCCAGCTCACCGGGACCGACAAATGAAAAACTGTTTTTT.

The V and J genes are TRBV3-1 and TRBJ1-1, with TRBD1 matching over 7 bases. The CDR3 has 15 residues. V lost 5 bases, J lost 6 bases, and 12 bases stayed unmatched. From germline, CDR1 is LGHDT and CDR2 YNNKEL (reference sequence). The CDR3 DNA is TGTGCCAGCAGCTTCCAACCCCTCCAGGGGGCTGAAGCTTTCTTT. It encodes CASSFQPLQGAEAFF.

The rearrangement joins TRBV20-1 to TRBJ1-1, with D uncertain. The V and J ends lost 6 bases and 5 bases respectively, with 16 bases between them. The CDR3 has 13 amino acids. Germline CDR1 reads DFQATT; CDR2 reads SNEGSKA (reference sequence). In nucleotides, the CDR3 is TGCAGTGCCCGAAATTCTCGTGCTACTGAAGCTTTCTTT. Translating gives CSARNSRATEAFF.

In its sample, this clonotype was seen a few times. V is TRBV28 and J is TRBJ2-1; TRBD2 matches at 7 bases. Trimming removed 6 bases from V and 8 bases from J; junction bases left unmatched: 16. The CDR3 contains 16 residues. CDR1 is MDHEN, CDR2 SYDVKM, per germline. The CDR3 protein is CASRLRGSGPRHEQFF. The CDR3 DNA reads TGTGCCAGCAGGCTAAGGGGTAGCGGGCCTCGGCATGAGCAGTTCTTC. Drawing the rest from reference TRBV28 and TRBJ2-1, the complete variable domain is DVKVTQSSRYLVKRTGEKVFLECVQDMDHENMFWYRQDPGLGLRLIYFSYDVKMKEKGDIPEGYSVSREKKERFSLILESASTNQTSMYLCASRLRGSGPRHEQFFGPGTRLTVL.

The table lists this clonotype with many counts. The chain joins TRBV12-3 or TRBV12-4 to TRBJ1-5; no definite D call. V was shortened by 0 bases and J by 9 bases, with 3 bases between the two germline ends. This CDR3 contains 11 residues. DNA for the CDR3: TGTGCCAGCAGTTTAGCTATGCCCCAGCATTTT. Translated, it gives CASSLAMPQHF.

V gene TRBV29-1 combines with J gene TRBJ2-3, with D perhaps given as TRBD1 or TRBD2 (6 bases each). CDR1 and CDR2 (germline): SQVTM, ANQGSEA. This CDR3 has 15 amino acids. Trimming took off 0 bases at V and 4 bases at J, with 14 bases between the two ends. The CDR3 is CSVEEGTGAADTQYF. Here the CDR3 DNA reads TGCAGCGTTGAAGAAGGAACGGGGGCGGCAGATACGCAGTATTTT.

At least ten counts were recorded for this clonotype. The chain has TRBV29-1 and TRBJ2-5, with D tentatively TRBD2 (5 bases). Germline assignment: CDR1 SQVTM and CDR2 ANQGSEA. Trimming took 4 bases from V and 5 from J, leaving 17 bases between them. This CDR3 contains 14 residues. The CDR3 region has the DNA TGCAGCGTTGCGGGGAGTTTTAATGTGGAGACCCAGTACTTC. Its translation is CSVAGSFNVETQYF.

A few counts support this clonotype. The rearrangement joins TRBV5-4 to TRBJ2-7; D may match TRBD1 or TRBD2 (5 bases each). The germline V and J ends were trimmed by 4 bases and 5 bases, with 16 bases remaining between them. This CDR3 has 14 residues. The germline V gene has CDR1 SGHNT and CDR2 YYREEE (reference sequence). CDR3 residues: CASSPPGPPNEQYF. The CDR3 coding sequence is TGTGCCAGCAGCCCTCCGGGACCTCCTAACGAGCAGTACTTC.

V usage is TRBV5-1 and J usage is TRBJ2-1; 7 nucleotides line up with TRBD2. Trimming removed 4 bases from V and 6 bases from J; junction bases left unmatched: 7. This CDR3 is 14 amino acids long. The V gene's germline CDR1 is SGHRS and CDR2 YFSETQ. CDR3 sequence reads: CASSPGAGSNEQFF. Here the CDR3 DNA reads TGCGCCAGCAGCCCGGGAGCGGGAAGCAATGAGCAGTTCTTC.

This clonotype showed up many times. The chain links TRBV10-3 to TRBJ2-2; D call uncertain. Germline CDR1 reads ENHRY; CDR2 reads SYGVKD. Trimming took 6 bases from V and 0 from J, leaving 8 bases between them. The CDR3 spans 14 residues. CDR3: CAISADANTGELFF. Written as DNA, the CDR3 is TGTGCCATCAGCGCTGATGCGAACACCGGGGAGCTGTTTTTT.

The gene calls are TRBV27 and TRBJ2-2, with unresolved D. Deletions cut 8 bases from V and 5 bases from J, with 9 bases between. CDR1 MNHEY and CDR2 SMNVEV come from the germline V gene (reference sequence). The CDR3 loop spans 12 amino acids. CDR3: CASARETGELFF. The CDR3 region has the DNA TGTGCCAGCGCGCGAGAGACCGGGGAGCTGTTTTTT.